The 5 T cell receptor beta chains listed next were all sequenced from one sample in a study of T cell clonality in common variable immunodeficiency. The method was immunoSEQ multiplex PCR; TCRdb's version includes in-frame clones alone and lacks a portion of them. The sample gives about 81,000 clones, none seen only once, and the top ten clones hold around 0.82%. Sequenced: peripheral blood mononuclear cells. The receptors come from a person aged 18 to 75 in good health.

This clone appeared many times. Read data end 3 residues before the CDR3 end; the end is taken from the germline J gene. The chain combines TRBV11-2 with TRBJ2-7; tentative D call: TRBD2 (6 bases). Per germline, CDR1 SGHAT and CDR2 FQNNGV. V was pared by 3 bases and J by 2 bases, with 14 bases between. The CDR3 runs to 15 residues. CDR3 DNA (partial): TGTGCCAGCAGCTTTAGCGGTCCCTTCCCCTACGAG. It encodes CASSFSGPFPYE. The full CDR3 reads CASSFSGPFPYEQYF.

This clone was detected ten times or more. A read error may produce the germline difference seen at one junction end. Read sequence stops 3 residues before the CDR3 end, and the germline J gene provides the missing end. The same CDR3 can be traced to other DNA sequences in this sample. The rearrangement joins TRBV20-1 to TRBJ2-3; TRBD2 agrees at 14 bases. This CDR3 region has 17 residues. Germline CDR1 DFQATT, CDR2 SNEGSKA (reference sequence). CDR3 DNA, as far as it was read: TGCAGTGCCAGAGGCAGGGGACTAGCGGGAGAGGCAGATACG. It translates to CSARGRGLAGEADT. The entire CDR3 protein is CSARGRGLAGEADTQYF.

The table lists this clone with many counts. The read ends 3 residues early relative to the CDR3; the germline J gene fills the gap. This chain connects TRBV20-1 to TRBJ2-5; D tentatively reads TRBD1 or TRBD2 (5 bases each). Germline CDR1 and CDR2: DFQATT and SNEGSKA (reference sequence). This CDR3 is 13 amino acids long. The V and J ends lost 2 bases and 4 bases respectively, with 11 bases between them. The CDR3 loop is CSARQGVRETQYF. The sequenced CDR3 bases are TGCAGTGCTAGACAGGGAGTAAGAGAGACC.

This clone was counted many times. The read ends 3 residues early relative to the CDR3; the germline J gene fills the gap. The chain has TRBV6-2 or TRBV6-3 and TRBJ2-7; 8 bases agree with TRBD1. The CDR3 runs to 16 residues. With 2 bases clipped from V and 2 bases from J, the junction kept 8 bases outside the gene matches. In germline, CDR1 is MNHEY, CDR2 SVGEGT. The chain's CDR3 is CASSYPLGTGTYEQYF. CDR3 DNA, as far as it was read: TGTGCCAGCAGTTACCCCCTGGGGACAGGTACCTACGAG.

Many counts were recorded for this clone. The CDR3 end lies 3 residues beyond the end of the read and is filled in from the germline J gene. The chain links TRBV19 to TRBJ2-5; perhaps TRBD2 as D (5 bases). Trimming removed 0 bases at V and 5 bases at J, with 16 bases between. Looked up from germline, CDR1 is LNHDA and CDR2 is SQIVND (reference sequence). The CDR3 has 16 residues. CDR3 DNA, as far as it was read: TGTGCCAGTAGTATAGATCGGGCAGCGGCCGGGGAGACC. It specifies CASSIDRAAAGET. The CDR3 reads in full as CASSIDRAAAGETQYF.